This T cell receptor (beta chain) was identified in a study of OX40 agonist ivuxolimab in advanced cancers. At the level of the study: Patients achieving partial responses numbered three: one hepatocellular carcinoma case and two cutaneous melanoma cases.

V was pared by 4 bases and J by 4 bases, with 16 bases between. The CDR3 covers 16 residues. In germline, CDR1 is MGHRA, CDR2 YSYEKL. Repertoires were generated with immunoSEQ multiplex PCR, while TCRdb's copy carries only in-frame clones and drops some. The data hold 65,000 to 85,000 clones, with approximately 90% observed a single time. The receptor was isolated from an adult with an advanced solid tumor such as melanoma, head and neck, liver or kidney cancer. The chain combines TRBV4-1 with TRBJ1-4, with D unclear. Sample: CD4+ or CD8+ T cells sorted from blood, taken in a trial of the OX40 agonist ivuxolimab. Here the CDR3 reads CASSPLTASGNEKLFF. The DNA for the CDR3 is TGCGCCAGCAGCCCCTTAACAGCCTCGGGTAATGAAAAACTGTTTTTT.